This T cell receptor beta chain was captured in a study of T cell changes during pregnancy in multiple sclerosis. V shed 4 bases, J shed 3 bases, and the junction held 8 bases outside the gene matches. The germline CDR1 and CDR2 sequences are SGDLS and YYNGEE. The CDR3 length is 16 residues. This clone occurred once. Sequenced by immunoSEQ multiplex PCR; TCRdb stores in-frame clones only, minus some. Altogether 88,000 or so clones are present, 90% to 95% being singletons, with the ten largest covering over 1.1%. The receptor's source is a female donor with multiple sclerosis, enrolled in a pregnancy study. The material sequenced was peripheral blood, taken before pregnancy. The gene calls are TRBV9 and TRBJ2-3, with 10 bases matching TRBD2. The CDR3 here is CASSPSGTSVTDTQYF. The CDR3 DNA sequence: TGTGCCAGCAGCCCTTCCGGGACTAGCGTAACAGATACGCAGTATTTT.